This TCR beta chain came from a study of metastatic and nonmetastatic thyroid tumors. TCRdb re-called the PCR reads with MiXCR. The sample contains 80,000 to 85,000 clones, 9.5% to 15% of which appear only once. The germline CDR1 and CDR2 sequences are MRHNA and SNTAGT. V lost 8 bases and J lost 1, with 18 bases in between. The CDR3 has 15 amino acids. No treatment had been given to any patient before thyroid surgery. The chain carries TRBV6-4 and TRBJ2-7, with D perhaps matching TRBD2 (7 bases). This TCR was recovered from a female donor with papillary thyroid cancer or a benign thyroid nodule (not recorded which). Some clones in this sample may be carry-over from other donors' samples. Material for sequencing was tumor tissue. The CDR3 coding sequence is TGTGCCAGCTCAAAGTGGGGGGGCATGTCCTACGAGCAGTACTTC. Translation: CASSKWGGMSYEQYF.